A single sample is the source of the 28 T cell receptor beta chains below, sequenced in a study of T cells in Graves' hyperthyroidism and ophthalmopathy. The CDR3 regions of TCR beta were amplified from RNA transcripts. The study used the HTBI primer set for a first-round RT-PCR of the TCR CDR3. Each CDR3 protein gets one entry after TCRdb re-called the multiplex PCR reads with MiXCR. The sample has over 500,000 distinct CDR3 sequences; about 15% are singletons. Material: blood. The receptors here all came from a woman aged 18-29 years with Graves' ophthalmopathy.

V is TRBV2 and J is TRBJ1-3, with 9 bases matching TRBD1. Germline values: CDR1 SNHLY, CDR2 FYNNEI. This CDR3 comprises 17 residues. V lost 4 bases and J lost 4; bases outside the gene matches: 11. CDR3 in DNA: TGTGCCAGCAGTGCGGGACAGGGACTTATAGTAGGAAACACCATATATTTT. Amino acids: CASSAGQGLIVGNTIYF.

This clonotype was counted at least ten times. The gene calls are TRBV18 and TRBJ1-1, with TRBD1 matching over 7 bases. Germline CDR1 reads KGHSH; CDR2 reads LQKENI. The CDR3 totals 12 residues. Unmatched junction bases numbered 4, after V lost 6 bases and J lost 6 bases. The CDR3 region is CASSQGGPEAFF. CDR3 sequence (DNA): TGTGCCAGCTCCCAGGGGGGGCCTGAAGCTTTCTTT.

Many counts were recorded for this clonotype. The V and J genes are TRBV7-2 and TRBJ1-6; D uncertain. The CDR3 length is 14 residues. Trimming took off 7 bases at V and 10 bases at J, with 17 bases between the two ends. The germline V gene has CDR1 SGHTA and CDR2 FQGNSA. This CDR3 reads CASTPGRENSPLHF. In DNA, the CDR3 is TGTGCCAGCACCCCTGGTCGGGAAAACTCACCCCTCCACTTT.

This clonotype was detected ten times or more. This chain links TRBV7-6 with TRBJ1-1, with 8 bases aligning to TRBD1. Germline V gives CDR1 SGHVS, CDR2 FNYEAQ. The CDR3 has 16 amino acids. The ends lost 1 base at V and 11 bases at J; junction bases unmatched: 15. The DNA of the CDR3 is TGTGCCAGCAGCTTAGTTGGTACGGACAGGGATCTGATGGCTTTCTTT. Protein: CASSLVGTDRDLMAFF.

The chain carries TRBV27 and TRBJ2-1; the match to TRBD2 covers 7 bases. This CDR3 spans 15 amino acids. The V gene's germline CDR1 is MNHEY and CDR2 SMNVEV (reference sequence). J was trimmed by 4 bases and V by 7 bases; bases with no gene match: 10. CDR3 protein: CASTPGTTPYNEQFF. CDR3 nucleotide sequence: TGTGCCAGCACTCCCGGGACTACCCCTTACAATGAGCAGTTCTTC.

Points on this clonotype: Being one base from a much bigger clone, this may be a read error. This rearrangement joins TRBV6-9 to TRBJ2-5; D assignment may be TRBD1 or TRBD2 (5 bases each). CDR3 size: 15 residues. In germline, CDR1 is MNHGY, CDR2 SVAAGI. CDR3: CASSRSGRQQEAQYF. The CDR3 DNA is TGTGCCAGCAGTCGTTCGGGACGGCAACAAGAGGCCCAGTACTTC.

V gene TRBV7-9 combines with J gene TRBJ2-1; 12 bases align to TRBD2. CDR1 and CDR2 from the germline V gene are SEHNR and FQNEAQ (reference sequence). The CDR3 length is 16 residues. Trimming removed 5 bases from V and 5 bases from J; junction bases left unmatched: 7. In DNA form, the CDR3 reads TGTGCCAGCAGCCCTAGCGGGAGGGCCGTAAACAATGAGCAGTTCTTC. Protein: CASSPSGRAVNNEQFF.

This clonotype showed up just a few times. The chain has TRBV12-3 or TRBV12-4 and TRBJ2-7, with 7 bases lining up with TRBD2. This CDR3 spans 13 amino acids. Trimming cost V 5 bases and J 3 bases; bases outside gene matches: 4. The CDR3, as DNA: TGTGCCAGCAGTAAGCCGGGGGGCTACGAGCAGTACTTC. Its protein is CASSKPGGYEQYF.

V is TRBV9 and J is TRBJ2-5; TRBD2 matches at 11 bases. This CDR3 comprises 18 residues. Germline CDR1 and CDR2: SGDLS and YYNGEE. V lost 5 bases and J lost 1; bases outside the gene matches: 13. The CDR3 protein is CASSTNPRLAGLQETQYF. The CDR3 DNA follows: TGTGCCAGCAGTACCAACCCTAGACTAGCGGGGCTCCAAGAGACCCAGTACTTC.

The chain combines TRBV7-4 with TRBJ1-1, with D maybe TRBD1 (6 bases). Germline V gives CDR1 SGHVT, CDR2 SQSDAQ. The V end lost 5 bases, the J end lost 4 bases, and 20 bases lay between the germline ends. The CDR3 totals 16 residues. DNA for the CDR3: TGTGCCAGCAGCCTACTCGGGCGGGGGCTGGGCACTGAAGCTTTCTTT. Translation: CASSLLGRGLGTEAFF.

This clonotype was seen repeatedly, ten times or more. The V gene is TRBV28, the J gene TRBJ2-2; 8 bases align to TRBD1. Germline V gives CDR1 MDHEN, CDR2 SYDVKM. The CDR3 runs to 14 residues. The ends lost 3 bases at V and 5 bases at J; junction bases unmatched: 2. This CDR3 reads CASSFWTGTGELFF. The CDR3 DNA sequence: TGTGCCAGCAGTTTCTGGACAGGGACCGGGGAGCTGTTTTTT.

This clonotype has only a few counts. The gene calls are TRBV29-1 and TRBJ1-2; 7 nucleotides align to TRBD1. The CDR3 spans 13 residues. V was clipped by 0 bases and J by 7 bases; unmatched bases: 5. The germline V gene encodes CDR1 SQVTM and CDR2 ANQGSEA. The CDR3 reads CSVEDRTGGGYTF. CDR3 nucleotides: TGCAGCGTTGAAGATAGGACAGGTGGTGGCTACACCTTC.

The chain uses TRBV28 and TRBJ1-1; tentatively, D is TRBD1 (5 bases). The V end lost 8 bases, the J end lost 3 bases, and 7 bases lay between the germline ends. CDR1 and CDR2 from the germline V gene are MDHEN and SYDVKM. CDR3 size: 11 residues. The CDR3 sequence: CASVQDTEAFF. CDR3 nucleotides: TGTGCCAGCGTACAGGACACTGAAGCTTTCTTT.

Only a few counts were recorded for this clonotype. The chain recombines TRBV5-6 with TRBJ2-1, with 10 bases aligning to TRBD1. Losses at the gene ends were 3 bases for V and 9 bases for J; bases not matched to a gene: 3. The CDR3 has 13 residues. Germline V gene lookup returns CDR1 SGHDT and CDR2 YYEEEE. Here the CDR3 DNA reads TGTGCCAGCAGCTGGGACAGGGGAAGTGAGCAGTTCTTC. This gives the protein CASSWDRGSEQFF. Full variable domain (rest looked up from reference TRBV5-6 and TRBJ2-1): DAGVTQSPTHLIKTRGQQVTLRCSPKSGHDTVSWYQQALGQGPQFIFQYYEEEERQRGNFPDRFSGHQFPNYSSELNVNALLLGDSALYLCASSWDRGSEQFFGPGTRLTVL.

This clonotype was detected many times. The chain carries TRBV13 and TRBJ1-6; 8 positions match TRBD1. Per the germline V gene, CDR1 is PRHDT and CDR2 is FYEKMQ (reference sequence). The length of the CDR3 is 15 residues. Trimming took 5 bases from V and 5 from J; bases not matched to a gene: 5. CDR3 sequence: CASSQRTGNNSPLHF. CDR3 in DNA: TGTGCCAGCAGCCAAAGGACAGGGAATAATTCACCCCTCCACTTT.

The V call is TRBV7-9, the J call TRBJ1-2, with a weak D call TRBD1 (6 bases). V lost 5 bases to trimming and J lost 8 bases, with 18 bases between them. The germline V gene has CDR1 SEHNR and CDR2 FQNEAQ (reference sequence). The CDR3 contains 14 residues. CDR3 region: CASSPGHGIGGYTF. The CDR3 bases are TGTGCCAGCAGCCCGGGACACGGGATAGGGGGCTACACCTTC.

This clonotype was found many times. This chain links TRBV25-1 with TRBJ2-7, with D perhaps being TRBD1 or TRBD2 (6 bases each). The CDR3 runs 14 residues. Trimming shortened V by 2 bases and J by 3 bases, and 11 bases separated the two germline ends. CDR1 MGHDK and CDR2 SYGVNS come from the germline V gene. The CDR3 nucleotides are TGTGCCAGCAGTGAAATCAGGGGAGGCTACGAGCAGTACTTC. Protein product: CASSEIRGGYEQYF.

This chain uses TRBV20-1 with TRBJ2-2, with 8 bases identical to TRBD2. The CDR3 has 16 residues. Germline CDR1 DFQATT, CDR2 SNEGSKA (reference sequence). After removal of 0 bases from V and 3 bases from J, the junction contained 6 bases not matched to a gene. The CDR3 region has the DNA TGCAGTGCTAGAGATCTGGGTAGCGGGGACACCGGGGAGCTGTTTTTT. Translating it yields CSARDLGSGDTGELFF.

This clonotype was observed a handful of times. The J gene is TRBJ1-3, the V gene TRBV5-1; perhaps TRBD1 as D (5 bases). With 1 base removed from V and 2 bases from J, the gap between germline ends came to 10 bases. The germline CDR1 and CDR2 sequences are SGHRS and YFSETQ. The CDR3 length is 15 residues. CDR3 in amino acids: CASSLSAGTGNTIYF. In DNA, the CDR3 is TGCGCCAGCAGCTTGTCGGCAGGGACTGGAAACACCATATATTTT.

There are many counts of this clonotype. The rearrangement joins TRBV7-2 to TRBJ2-6; a possible D gene is TRBD1 (6 bases). This CDR3 is 16 amino acids long. V was pared by 5 bases and J by 2 bases, with 13 bases between. Germline V gene lookup returns CDR1 SGHTA and CDR2 FQGNSA. DNA of the CDR3: TGTGCCAGCAGCCGCCGCAGGGGTGCTGGGGCCAACGTCCTGACTTTC. This translates into CASSRRRGAGANVLTF. The complete variable domain, with remaining parts taken from reference TRBV7-2 and TRBJ2-6, reads GAGVSQSPSNKVTEKGKDVELRCDPISGHTALYWYRQSLGQGLEFLIYFQGNSAPDKSGLPSDRFSAERTGGSVSTLTIQRTQQEDSAVYLCASSRRRGAGANVLTFGAGSRLTVL.

The chain joins TRBV28 to TRBJ1-4; D gene uncertain. Trimming took off 10 bases at V and 6 bases at J, with 6 bases between the two ends. Germline V CDR1 and CDR2: MDHEN, SYDVKM. The CDR3 contains 10 residues. In DNA, the CDR3 is TGTGCCATCGGGGATGAAAAACTGTTTTTT. It codes for CAIGDEKLFF.

This clonotype was seen a handful of times. The chain combines TRBV7-3 with TRBJ2-7; 7 nucleotides agree with TRBD2. V was pared by 5 bases and J by 4 bases, with 14 bases of the junction left unmatched. Germline CDR1 is SGHTA and CDR2 is FQGTGA. The CDR3 consists of 16 residues. The CDR3 loop is CASSTTLAVVWYEQYF. As DNA, the CDR3 is TGTGCCAGCAGCACCACTCTAGCGGTCGTGTGGTACGAGCAGTACTTC.

This clonotype showed up just a few times. The rearrangement uses TRBV29-1 and TRBJ2-5, with TRBD2 matching over 10 bases. This CDR3 comprises 14 residues. Germline values: CDR1 SQVTM, CDR2 ANQGSEA. V shed 3 bases and J 5 bases; nucleotides not matched to a gene: 6. CDR3 sequence: CSVDAAGGPETQYF. The CDR3 bases are TGCAGCGTTGATGCAGCGGGAGGGCCGGAGACCCAGTACTTC.

This clonotype was recorded a few times. This chain links TRBV9 with TRBJ2-1; D is uncertain. In germline, CDR1 is SGDLS, CDR2 YYNGEE. The germline V and J ends were trimmed by 6 bases and 0 bases, with 10 bases remaining between them. This CDR3 comprises 14 residues. The CDR3 is CASTETPSYNEQFF. The DNA of the CDR3 is TGTGCCAGCACCGAGACACCCTCCTACAATGAGCAGTTCTTC. Together with reference TRBV9 and TRBJ2-1, the CDR3 gives the full variable domain: DSGVTQTPKHLITATGQRVTLRCSPRSGDLSVYWYQQSLDQGLQFLIQYYNGEERAKGNILERFSAQQFPDLHSELNLSSLELGDSALYFCASTETPSYNEQFFGPGTRLTVL.

The rearrangement uses TRBV28 and TRBJ1-6; D remains unclear. The CDR3 spans 13 residues. CDR1 and CDR2 (germline): MDHEN, SYDVKM. Trimming removed 10 bases at V and 10 bases at J, with 17 bases between. Here the CDR3 reads CAIQNGVQSPLHF. As DNA, the CDR3 is TGTGCCATCCAGAACGGGGTACAGTCACCCCTCCACTTT.

This clonotype was seen many times. The chain couples TRBV2 to TRBJ1-5; 7 bases fit TRBD1. The J segment lost 4 bases and the V segment lost 4 bases, leaving 7 bases of the junction unmatched. The germline CDR1 and CDR2 sequences are SNHLY and FYNNEI. The CDR3 sequence is 15 residues long. This CDR3 is CASSGTGSVNQPQHF. As DNA, the CDR3 is TGTGCCAGCAGTGGGACAGGATCGGTTAATCAGCCCCAGCATTTT.

This clonotype occurred once. This rearrangement joins TRBV6-1 to TRBJ2-1; 8 bases are shared with TRBD2. The CDR3 spans 16 residues. The germline V gene has CDR1 MNHNS and CDR2 SASEGT. After removal of 0 bases from V and 0 bases from J, the junction contained 1 base not matched to a gene. As DNA, the CDR3 is TGTGCCAGCAGTGAAGCGAGCGGGAGCTCCTACAATGAGCAGTTCTTC. Amino acids: CASSEASGSSYNEQFF.

This CDR3 reads CSARLGGQTYNEQFF. The CDR3 DNA sequence: TGCAGTGCTCGCCTCGGGGGCCAAACCTACAATGAGCAGTTCTTC. The gene calls are TRBV20-1 and TRBJ2-1; D tentatively fits TRBD1 or TRBD2 (6 bases each). The V end lost 5 bases, the J end lost 2 bases, and 16 bases lay between the germline ends. The CDR3 is 15 amino acids. Germline V gene data show CDR1 as DFQATT and CDR2 as SNEGSKA (reference sequence).